This TCR beta chain stems from a study of blood T cell repertoires in COVID-19. About the study: Samples representing acute and convalescent COVID-19 were sourced from the United States, Italy and Spain. In each case, the material was cDNA or gDNA derived from T cells, B-cell-depleted T cells, or PBMCs.

The CDR3 runs to 12 residues. V was pared by 2 bases and J by 9 bases, with 11 bases between. Germline V gene data show CDR1 as GTSNPN and CDR2 as SVGIG (reference sequence). Per the original data handling: Reference gene primer amplification in the assay estimated nucleated cell counts. Data came from immunoSEQ multiplex PCR; TCRdb stores just in-frame clones and leaves some out. V, J and clone size were drawn from that table, and D and trimming were deduced from the DNA. The sample lists some 350,000 clones, 85% to 90% seen once, with roughly 6.8% in the top ten. The chain recombines TRBV30 with TRBJ2-4; possibly TRBD2 for D (6 bases). This clonotype originated in a young man with active or convalescent COVID-19. The specimen was peripheral blood. This chain's CDR3 is CAWSWLEGIQYF. CDR3 DNA: TGTGCCTGGAGTTGGTTGGAGGGCATTCAGTACTTC.